These T cell receptor beta chains were read from a single sample in a study of monozygotic twins with inflammatory bowel disease. TCRdb re-called the 5' RACE reads, yielding one record per CDR3 amino acid sequence without DNA. The sample totals 150,000 or so distinct CDR3 sequences. The sequenced sample was blood. The receptors here all came from a human donor with ulcerative colitis or Crohn's disease, or a healthy co-twin of an affected twin (not recorded which). The CDR3 runs from the conserved cysteine through the conserved F or W.

J gene | V gene | CDR3 protein
TRBJ2-7 | TRBV7-2 | CASSLHQGSYEQYF
TRBJ1-1 | TRBV12-3/TRBV12-4 | CASSFLPGFDAEAFF
TRBJ2-1 | TRBV2 | CASPGLAGGPNEQFF
TRBJ2-5 | TRBV27 | CASSTGFQETQYF
TRBJ2-1 | TRBV10-2 | CASSPLGLAGKYNEQFF
TRBJ2-7 | TRBV5-1 | CASSLGQGGYEQYF
TRBJ2-7 | TRBV3-1 | CASSPGQSYEQYF
TRBJ2-2 | TRBV7-9 | CASSPQIGELFF
TRBJ2-7 | TRBV5-1 | CASSPLAGEFSAGEQYF
TRBJ2-7 | TRBV11-1 | CASSSSGLYEQYF
TRBJ2-5 | TRBV11-2 | CASSGGMTYQETQYF
TRBJ2-1 | TRBV29-1 | CSVEDRQGLWEQFF
TRBJ2-2 | TRBV7-2 | CASSLVSLATGELFF
TRBJ2-7 | TRBV20-1 | CSARALQTYEQYF
TRBJ1-2 | TRBV6-1 | CASSEKGWAPGYTF
TRBJ2-7 | TRBV18 | CASSPADRGLSYEQYF
TRBJ2-7 | TRBV10-2 | CASSELGQGRSYEQYF
TRBJ1-1 | TRBV29-1 | CSVIRALNTEAFF
TRBJ2-7 | TRBV11-2 | CASSSGVGAYEQYF
TRBJ1-5 | TRBV12-3/TRBV12-4 | CASSPGRVNQPQHF
TRBJ2-5 | TRBV5-1 | CASRGSHQETQYF
TRBJ2-7 | TRBV5-1 | CASSSRGGNEQYF
TRBJ2-1 | TRBV7-3 | CASSLKGDEQFF
TRBJ1-1 | TRBV21-1 | CASSKSDRGCMNTEAFF
TRBJ2-7 | TRBV30 | CAWIPSGLAKGEQYF
TRBJ2-2 | TRBV7-6 | CASSSTGTGLPGELFF
TRBJ1-6 | TRBV5-1 | CASSLDQGSPLHF
TRBJ2-7 | TRBV6-2/TRBV6-3 | CASSYSRSGRGGSYEQYF
TRBJ1-2 | TRBV10-3 | CAIWEGLPHGYTF
TRBJ2-7 | TRBV6-1 | CASSVGLATYEQYF
TRBJ1-3 | TRBV9 | CASSFTGVGGNTIYF
TRBJ2-7 | TRBV10-3 | CAISPLDILSYEQYF
TRBJ2-5 | TRBV10-3 | CAISESGQRRSEQETQYF
TRBJ2-1 | TRBV7-2 | CASSLAHGEQFF
TRBJ1-2 | TRBV20-1 | CSARGDYGYTF
TRBJ1-2 | TRBV5-1 | CASSSGGAEGGYTF
TRBJ2-7 | TRBV5-1 | CASSFDTANYEQYF
TRBJ1-1 | TRBV18 | CASSRRGEGLNTEAFF
TRBJ2-3 | TRBV30 | CAWSVGSGRTDTQYF
TRBJ2-1 | TRBV5-6 | CASSLPATMEQFF
TRBJ1-6 | TRBV7-2 | CASSSGGDSPLHF